This TCR beta chain was found in a study of beta chain features in type 1 diabetes. Findings and caveats of the study: Shortening of TCRB CDR3s, moderate but significant, appeared in all four CD4+ subsets of Type 1 diabetes patients. PCR might favor shorter templates, equally in patients and controls.

The sample holds one count of this clone. Its antigen is undetermined. V lost 4 bases and J lost 6; bases outside the gene matches: 12. CDR3 length: 16 amino acids. Germline V lookup: CDR1 PRHDT, CDR2 FYEKMQ (reference sequence). TCRB transcripts that were expressed got sequenced, as all of the isolated RNA had been reverse transcribed. Profiling relied on immunoSEQ multiplex PCR, and the TCRdb table lists in-frame clones only, not all of them. The sample consists of over 150,000 clones, approximately 10% of them appearing once. What was sequenced was central memory CD4+ T cells from blood. This clonotype originated in a man aged 25-45 years with type 1 diabetes. The V gene is TRBV13, the J gene TRBJ2-3, with TRBD1 matching over 8 bases. The CDR3 region is CASSSPSRQGSDTQYF. CDR3 bases: TGTGCCAGCAGCTCGCCCTCTCGACAGGGGTCCGATACGCAGTATTTT.